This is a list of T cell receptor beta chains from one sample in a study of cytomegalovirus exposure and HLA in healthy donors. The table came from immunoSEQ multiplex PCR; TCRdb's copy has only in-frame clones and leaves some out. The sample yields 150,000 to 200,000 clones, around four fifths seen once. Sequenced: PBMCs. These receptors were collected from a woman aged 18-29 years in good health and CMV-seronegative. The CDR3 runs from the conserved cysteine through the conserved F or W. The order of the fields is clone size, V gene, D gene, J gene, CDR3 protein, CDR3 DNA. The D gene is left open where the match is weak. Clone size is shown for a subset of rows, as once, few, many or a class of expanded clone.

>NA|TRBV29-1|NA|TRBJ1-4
CSAIQLEKLFF
TGCAGCGCCATACAATTAGAAAAACTGTTTTTT
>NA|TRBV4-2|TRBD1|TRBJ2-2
CASSPLGTANTGELFF
TGTGCCAGCAGCCCACTCGGGACAGCTAACACCGGGGAGCTGTTTTTT
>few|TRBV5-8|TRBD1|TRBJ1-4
CASSRMGQGNEKLFF
TGTGCCAGCAGCCGTATGGGACAGGGGAATGAAAAACTGTTTTTT
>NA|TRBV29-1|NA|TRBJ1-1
CSVDPATAGLRNTEAFF
TGCAGCGTTGACCCCGCGACAGCCGGCCTTCGTAACACTGAAGCTTTCTTT
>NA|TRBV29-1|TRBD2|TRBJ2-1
CSVSGGLLNEQFF
TGCAGCGTTTCGGGGGGGCTTCTCAATGAGCAGTTCTTC
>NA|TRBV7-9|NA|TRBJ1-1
CAAGASGNTEAFF
TGTGCAGCGGGGGCCTCGGGGAACACTGAAGCTTTCTTT
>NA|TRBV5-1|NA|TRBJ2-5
CASSSTVAQETQYF
TGCGCCAGCAGCTCGACAGTTGCACAAGAGACCCAGTACTTC
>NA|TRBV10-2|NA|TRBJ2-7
CASSVSQGYEQYF
TGCGCCAGCAGTGTATCGCAGGGATACGAGCAGTACTTC
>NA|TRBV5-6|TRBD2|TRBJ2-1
CASSLVSGGASNEQFF
TGTGCCAGCAGCTTGGTCAGCGGGGGCGCATCCAATGAGCAGTTCTTC
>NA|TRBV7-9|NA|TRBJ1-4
CASSFFGGTNEKLFF
TGTGCCAGCAGCTTTTTTGGAGGAACTAATGAAAAACTGTTTTTT
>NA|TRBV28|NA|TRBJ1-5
CASSLGRAGSNQPQHF
TGTGCCAGCAGTTTAGGGCGCGCCGGTAGCAATCAGCCCCAGCATTTT
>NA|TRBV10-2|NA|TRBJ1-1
CASSESTGRGNTEAFF
TGCGCCAGCAGTGAGTCCACGGGGAGAGGGAACACTGAAGCTTTCTTT
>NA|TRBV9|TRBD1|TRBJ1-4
CASSPKTGGTNEKLFF
TGTGCCAGCAGTCCTAAAACAGGGGGAACTAATGAAAAACTGTTTTTT
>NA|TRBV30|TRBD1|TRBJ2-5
CAWRTGQGGEETQYF
TGTGCCTGGAGGACCGGACAGGGGGGAGAGGAGACCCAGTACTTC
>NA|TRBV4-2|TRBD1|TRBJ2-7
CASSLRGTGGDYEQYF
TGTGCCAGCAGCCTTCGAGGGACAGGGGGGGACTACGAGCAGTACTTC
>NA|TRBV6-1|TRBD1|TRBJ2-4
CASSDRLGTRVGQGDIQYF
TGTGCCAGCAGTGACAGGTTGGGGACCCGGGTAGGACAGGGGGACATTCAGTACTTC
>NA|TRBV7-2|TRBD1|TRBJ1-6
CASSFGQGGLNSPLHF
TGTGCCAGCAGCTTTGGACAGGGAGGGCTTAATTCACCCCTCCACTTT
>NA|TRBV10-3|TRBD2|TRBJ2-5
CAISAQTSGAGETQYF
TGTGCCATCAGTGCTCAGACTAGCGGGGCTGGGGAGACCCAGTACTTC
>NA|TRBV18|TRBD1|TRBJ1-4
CASSPRGTGNEKLFF
TGTGCCAGCTCACCACGTGGGACAGGGAATGAAAAACTGTTTTTT
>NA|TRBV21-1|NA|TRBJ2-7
CASSPRGDGDEQYF
TGTGCCAGCAGTCCTCGGGGGGACGGCGACGAGCAGTACTTC
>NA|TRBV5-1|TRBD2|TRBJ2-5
CASTPPGLAANQETQYF
TGCGCCAGCACCCCTCCGGGACTAGCGGCCAACCAAGAGACCCAGTACTTC
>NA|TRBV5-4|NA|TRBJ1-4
CASSVRGNEKLFF
TGTGCCAGCAGCGTAAGGGGGAATGAAAAACTGTTTTTT
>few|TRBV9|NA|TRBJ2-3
CASSVAGDPTDTQYF
TGTGCCAGCAGCGTAGCGGGGGACCCCACAGATACGCAGTATTTT
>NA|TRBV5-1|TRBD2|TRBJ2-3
CASSRWTSGTDTQYF
TGCGCCAGCAGCCGCTGGACTAGCGGGACAGATACGCAGTATTTT
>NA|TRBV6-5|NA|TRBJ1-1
CASSYVQGTEAFF
TGTGCCAGCAGTTATGTACAGGGAACTGAAGCTTTCTTT
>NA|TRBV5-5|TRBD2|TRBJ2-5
CASSFTSGGFAETQYF
TGTGCCAGCAGCTTCACTAGCGGGGGGTTTGCTGAGACCCAGTACTTC
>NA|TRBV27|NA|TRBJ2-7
CASSQGASYEQYF
TGTGCCAGCAGTCAAGGGGCTTCCTACGAGCAGTACTTC
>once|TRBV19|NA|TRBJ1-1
CASSINKNTEAFF
TGTGCCAGTAGTATCAACAAAAACACTGAAGCTTTCTTT
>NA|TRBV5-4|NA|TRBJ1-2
CASSRTAGQGDYGYTF
TGTGCCAGCAGCCGAACGGCGGGGCAAGGGGACTATGGCTACACCTTC
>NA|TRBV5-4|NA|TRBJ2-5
CASSPITGGEAQYF
TGTGCCAGCAGCCCGATCACAGGGGGGGAGGCCCAGTACTTC
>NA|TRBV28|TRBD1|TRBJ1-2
CASSLQGAYKSGYTF
TGTGCCAGCAGTTTACAGGGGGCGTACAAATCTGGCTACACCTTC
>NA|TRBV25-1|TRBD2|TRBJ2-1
CASSEYSHRGGEQFF
TGTGCCAGCAGTGAATACTCGCACCGCGGGGGGGAGCAGTTCTTC
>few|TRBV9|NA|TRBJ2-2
CASSVARERPLNTGELFF
TGTGCCAGCAGCGTAGCTAGGGAGCGGCCCTTAAACACCGGGGAGCTGTTTTTT
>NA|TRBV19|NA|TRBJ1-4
CASTAGQRREKLFF
TGTGCCAGTACCGCGGGCCAACGACGCGAAAAACTGTTTTTT
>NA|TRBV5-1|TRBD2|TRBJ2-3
CASSSEAGDLDTQYF
TGCGCCAGCAGCTCCGAAGCGGGGGACTTAGATACGCAGTATTTT
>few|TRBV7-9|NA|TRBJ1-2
CASSLRSDYGYTF
TGTGCCAGCAGCTTAAGATCGGACTATGGCTACACCTTC
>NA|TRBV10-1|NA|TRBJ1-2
CASSEGRNYGYTF
TGCGCCAGCAGTGAGGGCAGAAACTATGGCTACACCTTC
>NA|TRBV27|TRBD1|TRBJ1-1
CASNTRDRGFLNTEAFF
TGTGCCAGCAACACTAGGGACAGGGGGTTCTTGAACACTGAAGCTTTCTTT
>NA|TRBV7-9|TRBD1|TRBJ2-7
CASSLGQGRNEQYF
TGTGCCAGCAGCTTAGGACAGGGGAGGAACGAGCAGTACTTC
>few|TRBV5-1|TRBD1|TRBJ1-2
CASSYRGQSRYGYTF
TGCGCCAGCAGCTACAGGGGGCAATCTAGGTATGGCTACACCTTC
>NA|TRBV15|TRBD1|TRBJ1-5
CATSPGTGSQPQHF
TGTGCCACCAGTCCCGGGACAGGGTCTCAGCCCCAGCATTTT
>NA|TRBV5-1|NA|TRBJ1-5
CASSPGGREYQPQHF
TGCGCCAGCAGCCCTGGGGGCAGGGAGTATCAGCCCCAGCATTTT
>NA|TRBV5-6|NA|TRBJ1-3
CASSLFVISGNTIYF
TGTGCCAGCAGCTTGTTCGTAATCTCTGGAAACACCATATATTTT
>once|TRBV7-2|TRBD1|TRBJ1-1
CASSRDRNTEAFF
TGTGCCAGCAGTCGGGACAGGAACACTGAAGCTTTCTTT
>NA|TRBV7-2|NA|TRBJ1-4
CASSPPWGGNEKLFF
TGTGCCAGCAGCCCCCCGTGGGGGGGGAATGAAAAACTGTTTTTT
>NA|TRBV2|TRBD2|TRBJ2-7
CASGLVGYEQYF
TGTGCCAGCGGACTAGTTGGGTACGAGCAGTACTTC
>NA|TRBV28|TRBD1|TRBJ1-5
CASSATQGTQPQHF
TGTGCCAGCAGTGCTACACAGGGGACTCAGCCCCAGCATTTT
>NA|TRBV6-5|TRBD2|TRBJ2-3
CASSSGLATDTQYF
TGTGCCAGCAGTTCGGGACTAGCGACAGATACGCAGTATTTT
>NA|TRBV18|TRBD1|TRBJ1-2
CASSPGQITNYGYTF
TGTGCCAGCTCGCCGGGACAGATAACTAACTATGGCTACACCTTC
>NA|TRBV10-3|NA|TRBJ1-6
CAISLGDTEYPLHF
TGTGCCATCAGCCTTGGGGACACAGAGTACCCCCTCCACTTT
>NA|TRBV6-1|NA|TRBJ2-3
CATAPYRAYTDTQYF
TGTGCCACCGCCCCGTACAGGGCCTACACAGATACGCAGTATTTT
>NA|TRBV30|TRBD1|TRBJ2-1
CAWSVLDRDYNEQFF
TGTGCCTGGAGTGTACTCGACAGGGACTACAATGAGCAGTTCTTC
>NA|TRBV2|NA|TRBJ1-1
CASSDNRGKDTEAFF
TGTGCCAGCAGTGATAATCGAGGGAAAGACACTGAAGCTTTCTTT
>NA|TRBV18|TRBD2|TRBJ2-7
CASSPGTSGPYEQYF
TGTGCCAGCTCACCCGGGACTAGCGGGCCCTACGAGCAGTACTTC
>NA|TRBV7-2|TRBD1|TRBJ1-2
CASNPQGNYGYTF
TGTGCCAGCAATCCACAGGGGAACTATGGCTACACCTTC
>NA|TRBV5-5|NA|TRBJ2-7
CASSSATGEYYEQYF
TGTGCCAGCAGTTCCGCCACGGGGGAGTACTACGAGCAGTACTTC
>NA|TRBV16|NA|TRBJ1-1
CASSQSGHLGNTEAFF
TGTGCCAGCAGCCAATCGGGCCACCTGGGGAACACTGAAGCTTTCTTT